This T cell receptor (beta chain) derives from a study of blood T cell repertoires in COVID-19. As for the study in general: Samples taken during acute and convalescent COVID-19 were collected in the United States, Italy and Spain.

Study members were between about 18 and 95 years old and lived in some 22 US regions. Cohort assignment relied on participant-reported clinical history. Cohort 3 donors were reported recovered after two negative PCRs, clearance, or symptom resolution. The CDR3 runs 14 residues. The V end lost 3 bases, the J end lost 0 bases, and 7 bases lay between the germline ends. Germline V gives CDR1 KGHSH, CDR2 LQKENI. The method was immunoSEQ multiplex PCR; TCRdb's version includes in-frame clones alone and lacks a portion of them. Of 250,000 to 350,000 clones listed, 87% are singletons. The sequenced sample consisted of PBMCs or T cells enriched from blood (not recorded which). The receptor was derived from a woman in her 30s who had recovered from COVID-19. The chain links TRBV18 to TRBJ2-3; no clear D. The CDR3 region is CASSPRPSTDTQYF. CDR3 DNA: TGTGCCAGCTCACCGAGGCCTAGCACAGATACGCAGTATTTT.